This passage covers 7 T cell receptor beta chains from one sample sequenced in a study of cytomegalovirus exposure and HLA in healthy donors. Researchers ran the PCR with 60 Vbeta and 13 Jbeta primers. Generated by immunoSEQ multiplex PCR, the TCRdb table keeps only in-frame clones and is missing some. Of about 250,000 clones listed, 65% to 85% were seen once; the top ten hold under 3%. Material for sequencing was PBMCs. These receptors all stem from a female donor in good health and CMV-seronegative.

The chain has TRBV6-5 and TRBJ2-1; tentative D call: TRBD1 (6 bases). V was cut by 6 bases and J by 9 bases, with 18 bases left in between. Germline V gives CDR1 MNHEY, CDR2 SVGAGI. This CDR3 spans 14 amino acids. The CDR3 DNA follows: TGTGCCAGCAGCCACCGGGCAGGGGTCGGTGAGCAGTTCTTC. This gives the protein CASSHRAGVGEQFF.

The CDR3 coding sequence is TGTGCCAGCGACACCCGTACCTACAATGAGCAGTTCTTC. Amino acid sequence: CASDTRTYNEQFF. J is TRBJ2-1 and V is TRBV6-1; D unclear. V lost 8 bases to trimming and J lost 2 bases, with 10 bases between them. Germline CDR1 MNHNS, CDR2 SASEGT. This CDR3 is built from 13 residues.

The chain recombines TRBV5-1 with TRBJ1-1, with D perhaps TRBD1 (6 bases). Germline V gene sequence: CDR1 SGHRS, CDR2 YFSETQ. This CDR3 has 13 residues. Trimming took 4 bases from V and 5 from J, leaving 12 bases between them. CDR3 sequence reads: CASSGGGGTEAFF. In DNA form, the CDR3 reads TGCGCCAGCAGCGGAGGGGGGGGGACTGAAGCTTTCTTT. Looking up the rest from reference TRBV5-1 and TRBJ1-1 gives the full variable domain: KAGVTQTPRYLIKTRGQQVTLSCSPISGHRSVSWYQQTPGQGLQFLFEYFSETQRNKGNFPGRFSGRQFSNSRSEMNVSTLELGDSALYLCASSGGGGTEAFFGQGTRLTVV.

This clone appeared a single time. The chain recombines TRBV7-9 with TRBJ2-2; the match to TRBD1 covers 9 bases. Germline V gene sequence: CDR1 SEHNR, CDR2 FQNEAQ (reference sequence). This CDR3 spans 15 amino acids. With 5 bases clipped from V and 4 bases from J, the junction kept 5 bases outside the gene matches. This CDR3 reads CASSPGTGSTGELFF. CDR3 DNA: TGTGCCAGCAGCCCGGGGACAGGGAGCACCGGGGAGCTGTTTTTT.

The V call is TRBV7-9, the J call TRBJ2-1; 12 bases are shared with TRBD2. J gave up 3 bases and V 5 bases, and 5 bases lay outside the gene matches. This CDR3 region has 16 residues. Germline V gene data show CDR1 as SEHNR and CDR2 as FQNEAQ (reference sequence). The CDR3, as DNA: TGTGCCAGCAGCCCGCTAGCGGGAGGGAACTACAATGAGCAGTTCTTC. It translates to CASSPLAGGNYNEQFF.

The rearrangement links TRBV4-1 to TRBJ2-1; 8 nucleotides line up with TRBD2. The V segment lost 0 bases and the J segment 6 bases; nucleotides outside the gene matches: 7. The CDR3 spans 16 residues. Germline V gene lookup returns CDR1 MGHRA and CDR2 YSYEKL. The CDR3 is CASSQESAGVFNEQFF. In nucleotides, the CDR3 is TGCGCCAGCAGCCAAGAGTCAGCGGGGGTCTTCAATGAGCAGTTCTTC.

The table lists this clone with a count of one. The CDR3 reads CASSLAGVGNTIYF. CDR3 coding DNA: TGTGCCAGCAGCTTGGCAGGGGTTGGAAACACCATATATTTT. The V gene is TRBV7-9, the J gene TRBJ1-3, with D tentatively TRBD1 (6 bases). Trimming pared 3 bases from V and 3 bases from J, leaving 9 bases between. The germline CDR1 and CDR2 sequences are SEHNR and FQNEAQ (reference sequence). CDR3 length: 14 amino acids.